This T cell receptor (beta chain) is from a study of cytomegalovirus exposure and HLA in healthy donors. Study conclusions and caveats: In a later analysis, TCR association rates varied by HLA locus: DRB1 most, HLA-C fewest.

As to this clone: What it binds is unknown.

The donors comprised healthy bone marrow donors. PCR amplification relied on 60 Vbeta primers (plus 13 Jbeta primers). This table comes from immunoSEQ multiplex PCR, and its TCRdb copy is limited to in-frame clones, with some not included. The table shows 150,000 to 200,000 clones, with roughly 80% occurring only once. This CDR3 has 15 residues. The germline V gene has CDR1 MGHRA and CDR2 YSYEKL. The V end lost 1 base, the J end lost 3 bases, and 11 bases lay between the germline ends. The clonotype comes from a man aged 50-59 years in good health and CMV-seropositive. Input material: PBMCs. V is TRBV4-1 and J is TRBJ2-3, with D perhaps matching TRBD2 (6 bases). CDR3 nucleotides: TGCGCCAGCAGCCAAGTCGGGAGTACGACAGATACGCAGTATTTT. Residues: CASSQVGSTTDTQYF.